A selection of T cell receptor beta chains follows, all from one sample in a study of radiation and T cells in renal cell carcinoma. TCRdb's copy holds only in-frame clones and misses some; the assay was immunoSEQ multiplex PCR. The repertoire holds about 150,000 clones, 75% to 90% seen once, with around a sixth in the top ten. Specimen: blood, collected from a patient whose treatment included radiotherapy and nephrectomy. The receptors were sampled from a woman aged 50 to 65 with renal cell carcinoma. CDR3s include the opening cysteine and the closing phenylalanine or tryptophan. A D gene is named only where the DNA matches it firmly. Part of the rows lack a size; the others show once, few, many or a class for expanded clones.

J gene	clone size	D gene	V gene	CDR3 DNA	CDR3 protein
TRBJ1-2	few	NA	TRBV2	TGTGCCAGCAGCGAGGGCAGTCAGAACTATGGCTACACCTTC	CASSEGSQNYGYTF
TRBJ2-3	NA	TRBD2	TRBV19	TGTGCCAGTAGTCTCCAGCGGGAGGCCGATACGCAGTATTTT	CASSLQREADTQYF
TRBJ1-6	NA	TRBD1	TRBV6-5	TGTGCCAGCAGTTATGAGGGACAGATTAATTCACCCCTCCACTTT	CASSYEGQINSPLHF
TRBJ2-7	NA	TRBD1	TRBV27	TGTGCCAGCAGCCGAGTGGGGGGACAGGGAAAATCAGAGCAGTACTTC	CASSRVGGQGKSEQYF
TRBJ2-2	few	TRBD2	TRBV28	TGTGCCAGCAGCCTATGGGGACTAGCGGTGGGTCCCGGGGAGCTGTTTTTT	CASSLWGLAVGPGELFF
TRBJ2-3	once	TRBD2	TRBV5-1	TGCGCCAGCAGCGTCATTCCGGGGGGAGTCACAGATACGCAGTATTTT	CASSVIPGGVTDTQYF
TRBJ2-7	once	NA	TRBV6-1	TGTGCCAGCAGTAAATTACAGGGCGACGAGCAGTACTTC	CASSKLQGDEQYF
TRBJ2-7	NA	NA	TRBV27	TGTGCCAGCAGTTTACTAGGCAGGCCGGATTACAACTACGAGCAGTACTTC	CASSLLGRPDYNYEQYF
TRBJ1-1	NA	TRBD1	TRBV19	TGTGCCAGTAGCCCCCGACAGGGGAGAGATTACGGCACTGAAGCTTTCTTT	CASSPRQGRDYGTEAFF
TRBJ1-3	NA	NA	TRBV2	TGTGCCAGCAGACCCCGGACAGCCCTCGGAAACACCATATATTTT	CASRPRTALGNTIYF
TRBJ2-7	NA	TRBD1	TRBV29-1	TGCAGCGTCGTGACTGGGGCAGGGGGCTCCTACGAGCAGTACTTC	CSVVTGAGGSYEQYF
TRBJ1-2	NA	NA	TRBV6-1	TGTGCCAGCAGTGGTACGTGGGAATCCTATGGCTACACCTTC	CASSGTWESYGYTF
TRBJ2-7	NA	NA	TRBV5-1	TGCGCCAGCAGCTTGGTGGGCAGGGAAGAGCAGTACTTC	CASSLVGREEQYF
TRBJ2-7	NA	NA	TRBV7-2	TGTGCCAGCAGCGTAGCGGCTTCCTACGAGCAGTACTTC	CASSVAASYEQYF
TRBJ1-3	NA	NA	TRBV4-1	TGCGCCAGCAGCCAAGATAACTCTGGAAACACCATATATTTT	CASSQDNSGNTIYF
TRBJ2-7	NA	NA	TRBV28	TGTGCCAGCAGTTCCATCAGGGGCGAGCAGTACTTC	CASSSIRGEQYF
TRBJ1-2	NA	NA	TRBV27	TGTGCCAGCACCTCCCCTGGGGGCCACTATGGCTACACCTTC	CASTSPGGHYGYTF